This T cell receptor beta chain was sequenced for a study of T cell responses to AZD1222 COVID-19 vaccine. Overall study results and limits: Repertoire samples came only from after the peak T cell response. The donor cohort was predominantly white British with a female majority, and clonal diversity may have been underestimated. Unmutated variant regions are reportedly targeted by nearly half of spike-specific TCRs.

This table comes from immunoSEQ multiplex PCR, and its TCRdb copy is limited to in-frame clones, with some not included. The top ten clones hold about 13% of a sample with roughly 82,000 clones, more than 75% of them seen once. As to this clone: Its antigen is unidentified.

The source material was peripheral blood, sampled on day 0 of AZD1222 vaccination. The source is an adult in good health.

The CDR3 DNA sequence: TGCGCCAGCAGCACAGGACAGGGAAGGGACTATGGCTACACCTTC. This gives the protein CASSTGQGRDYGYTF. The rearrangement joins TRBV4-1 to TRBJ1-2, with 8 bases lining up with TRBD1. The J segment lost 3 bases and the V segment lost 5 bases, leaving 8 bases of the junction unmatched. From germline, CDR1 is MGHRA and CDR2 YSYEKL. The CDR3 is 15 residues long.